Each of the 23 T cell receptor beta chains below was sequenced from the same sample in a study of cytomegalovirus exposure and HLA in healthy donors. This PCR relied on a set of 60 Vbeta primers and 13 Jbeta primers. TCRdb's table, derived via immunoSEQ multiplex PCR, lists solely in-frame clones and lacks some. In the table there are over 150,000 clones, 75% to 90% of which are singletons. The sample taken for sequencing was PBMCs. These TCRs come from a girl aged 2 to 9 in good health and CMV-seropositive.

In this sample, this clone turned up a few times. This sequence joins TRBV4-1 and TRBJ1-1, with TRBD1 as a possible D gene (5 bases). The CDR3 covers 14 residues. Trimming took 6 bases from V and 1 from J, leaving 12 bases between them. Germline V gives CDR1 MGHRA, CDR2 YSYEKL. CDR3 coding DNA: TGCGCCAGCAGGAGGTTCGGGGGGAACACTGAAGCTTTCTTT. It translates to CASRRFGGNTEAFF.

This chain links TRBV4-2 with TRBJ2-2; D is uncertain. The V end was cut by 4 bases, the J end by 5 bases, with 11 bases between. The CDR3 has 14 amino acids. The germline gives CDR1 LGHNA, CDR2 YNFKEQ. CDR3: CASSPLFETGELFF. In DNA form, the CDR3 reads TGTGCCAGCAGCCCCCTTTTCGAGACCGGGGAGCTGTTTTTT.

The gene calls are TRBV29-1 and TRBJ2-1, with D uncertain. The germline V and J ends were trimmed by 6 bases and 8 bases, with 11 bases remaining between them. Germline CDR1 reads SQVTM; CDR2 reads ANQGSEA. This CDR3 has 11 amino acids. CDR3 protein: CSVHSPDEQFF. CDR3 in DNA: TGCAGCGTCCACAGTCCCGATGAGCAGTTCTTC.

The CDR3 DNA follows: TGTGCCAGTAGCAACTCCACCCCGGAAAAACTGTTTTTT. It translates to CASSNSTPEKLFF. V is TRBV19 and J is TRBJ1-4, with D unclear. The CDR3 contains 13 residues. CDR1 and CDR2 from the germline V gene are LNHDA and SQIVND (reference sequence). The germline V and J ends were trimmed by 6 bases and 8 bases, with 13 bases remaining between them.

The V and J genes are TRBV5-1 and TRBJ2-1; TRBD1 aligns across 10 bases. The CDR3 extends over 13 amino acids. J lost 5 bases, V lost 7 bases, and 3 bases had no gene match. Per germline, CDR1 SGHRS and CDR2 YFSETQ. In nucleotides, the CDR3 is TGCGCCAGCCGCGGGACAGGGGACAATGAGCAGTTCTTC. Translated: CASRGTGDNEQFF.

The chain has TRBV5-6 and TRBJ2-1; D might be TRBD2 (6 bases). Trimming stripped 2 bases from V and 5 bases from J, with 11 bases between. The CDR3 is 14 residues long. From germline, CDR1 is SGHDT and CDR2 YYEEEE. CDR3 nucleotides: TGTGCCAGCAGCTTCGGAGGGATTCACAATGAGCAGTTCTTC. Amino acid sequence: CASSFGGIHNEQFF.

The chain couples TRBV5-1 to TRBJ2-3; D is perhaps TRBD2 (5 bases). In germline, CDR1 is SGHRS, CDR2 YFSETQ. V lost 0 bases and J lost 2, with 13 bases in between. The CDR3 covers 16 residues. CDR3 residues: CASSLAPSSDTDTQYF. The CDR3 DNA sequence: TGCGCCAGCAGCTTGGCCCCTAGCAGTGACACAGATACGCAGTATTTT.

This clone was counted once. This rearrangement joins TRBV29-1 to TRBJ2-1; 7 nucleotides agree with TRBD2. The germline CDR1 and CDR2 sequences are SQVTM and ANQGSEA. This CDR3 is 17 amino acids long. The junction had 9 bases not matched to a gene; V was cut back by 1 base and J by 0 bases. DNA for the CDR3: TGCAGCGTTGAAGGAGTGGGACTACTAAGCTCCTACAATGAGCAGTTCTTC. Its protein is CSVEGVGLLSSYNEQFF.

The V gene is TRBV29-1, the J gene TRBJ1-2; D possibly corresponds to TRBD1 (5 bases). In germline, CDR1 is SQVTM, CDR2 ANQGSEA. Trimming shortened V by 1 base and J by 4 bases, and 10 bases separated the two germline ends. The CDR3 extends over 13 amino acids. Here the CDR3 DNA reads TGCAGCGTTGAAGCAGGGCTCAGCTATGGCTACACCTTC. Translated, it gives CSVEAGLSYGYTF. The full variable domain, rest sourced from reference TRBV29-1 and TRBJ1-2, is SAVISQKPSRDICQRGTSLTIQCQVDSQVTMMFWYRQQPGQSLTLIATANQGSEATYESGFVIDKFPISRPNLTFSTLTVSNMSPEDSSIYLCSVEAGLSYGYTFGSGTRLTVV.

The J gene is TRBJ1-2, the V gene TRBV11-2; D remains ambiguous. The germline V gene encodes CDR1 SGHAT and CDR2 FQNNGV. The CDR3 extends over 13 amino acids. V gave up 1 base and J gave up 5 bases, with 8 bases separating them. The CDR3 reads CASSLAEGYGYTF. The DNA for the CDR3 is TGTGCCAGCAGCTTAGCTGAGGGTTATGGCTACACCTTC.

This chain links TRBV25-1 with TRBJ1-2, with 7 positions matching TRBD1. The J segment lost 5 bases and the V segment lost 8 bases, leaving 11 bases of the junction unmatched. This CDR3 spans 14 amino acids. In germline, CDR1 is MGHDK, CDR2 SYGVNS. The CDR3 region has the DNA TGTGCCAGCCCTACTCCGGACAGGTTGTATGGCTACACCTTC. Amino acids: CASPTPDRLYGYTF.

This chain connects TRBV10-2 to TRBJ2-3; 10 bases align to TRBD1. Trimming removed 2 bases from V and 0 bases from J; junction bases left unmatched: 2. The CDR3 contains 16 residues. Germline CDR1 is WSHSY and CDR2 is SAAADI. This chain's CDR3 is CASSEDRGPSTDTQYF. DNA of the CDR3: TGCGCCAGCAGTGAGGACAGGGGGCCGAGCACAGATACGCAGTATTTT.

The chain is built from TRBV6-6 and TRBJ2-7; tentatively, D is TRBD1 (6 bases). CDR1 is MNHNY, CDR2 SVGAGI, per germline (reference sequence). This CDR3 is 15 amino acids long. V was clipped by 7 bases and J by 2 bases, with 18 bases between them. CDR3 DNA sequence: TGTGCCAGCACCGAACAGGGATCCCCGACCTACGAGCAGTACTTC. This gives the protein CASTEQGSPTYEQYF.

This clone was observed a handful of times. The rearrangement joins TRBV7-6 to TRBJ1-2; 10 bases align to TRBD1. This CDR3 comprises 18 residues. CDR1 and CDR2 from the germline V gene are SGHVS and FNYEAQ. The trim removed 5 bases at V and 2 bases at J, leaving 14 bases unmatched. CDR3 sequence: CASSPLGTGVRANYGYTF. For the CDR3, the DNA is TGTGCCAGCAGCCCCTTAGGGACAGGGGTAAGAGCCAACTATGGCTACACCTTC.

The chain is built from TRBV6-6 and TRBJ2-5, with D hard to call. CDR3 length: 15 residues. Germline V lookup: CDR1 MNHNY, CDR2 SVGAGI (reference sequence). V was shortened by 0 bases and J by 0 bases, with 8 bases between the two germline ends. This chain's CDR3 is CASSYSPRYQETQYF. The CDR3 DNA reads TGTGCCAGCAGTTACTCACCCCGGTACCAAGAGACCCAGTACTTC.

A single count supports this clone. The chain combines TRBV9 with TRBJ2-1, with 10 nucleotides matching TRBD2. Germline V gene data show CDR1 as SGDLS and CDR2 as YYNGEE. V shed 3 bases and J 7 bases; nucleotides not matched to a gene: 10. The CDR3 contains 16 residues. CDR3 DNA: TGTGCCAGCAGCGACCACCCTCTAGCGGGAGATAATGAGCAGTTCTTC. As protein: CASSDHPLAGDNEQFF. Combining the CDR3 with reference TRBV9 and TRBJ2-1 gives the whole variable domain DSGVTQTPKHLITATGQRVTLRCSPRSGDLSVYWYQQSLDQGLQFLIQYYNGEERAKGNILERFSAQQFPDLHSELNLSSLELGDSALYFCASSDHPLAGDNEQFFGPGTRLTVL.

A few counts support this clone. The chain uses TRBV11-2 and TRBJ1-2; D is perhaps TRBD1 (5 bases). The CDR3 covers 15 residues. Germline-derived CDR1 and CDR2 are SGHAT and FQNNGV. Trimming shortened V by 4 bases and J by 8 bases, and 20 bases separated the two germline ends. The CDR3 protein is CASSSRRTPQGGYTF. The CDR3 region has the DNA TGTGCCAGCAGCTCCCGTCGAACTCCCCAGGGCGGCTACACCTTC.

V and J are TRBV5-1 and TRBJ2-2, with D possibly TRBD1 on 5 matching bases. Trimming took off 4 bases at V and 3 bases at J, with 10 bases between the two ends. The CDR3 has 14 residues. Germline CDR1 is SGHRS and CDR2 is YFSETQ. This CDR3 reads CASSGARDTGELFF. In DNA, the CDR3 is TGCGCCAGCAGCGGGGCCCGGGACACCGGGGAGCTGTTTTTT. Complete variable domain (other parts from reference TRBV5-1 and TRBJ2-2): KAGVTQTPRYLIKTRGQQVTLSCSPISGHRSVSWYQQTPGQGLQFLFEYFSETQRNKGNFPGRFSGRQFSNSRSEMNVSTLELGDSALYLCASSGARDTGELFFGEGSRLTVL.

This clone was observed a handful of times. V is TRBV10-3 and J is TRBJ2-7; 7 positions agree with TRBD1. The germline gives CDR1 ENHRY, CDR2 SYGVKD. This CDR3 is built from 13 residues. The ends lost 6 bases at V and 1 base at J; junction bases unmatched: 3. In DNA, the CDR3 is TGTGCCATCAGCCGGGGACAGTCCTACGAGCAGTACTTC. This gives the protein CAISRGQSYEQYF.

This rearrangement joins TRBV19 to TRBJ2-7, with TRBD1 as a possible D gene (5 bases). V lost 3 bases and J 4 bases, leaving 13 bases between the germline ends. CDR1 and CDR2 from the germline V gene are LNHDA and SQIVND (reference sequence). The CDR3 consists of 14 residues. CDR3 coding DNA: TGTGCCAGTAGTATCCGCAGGGCAGCTTACGAGCAGTACTTC. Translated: CASSIRRAAYEQYF. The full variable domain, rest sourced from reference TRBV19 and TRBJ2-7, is DGGITQSPKYLFRKEGQNVTLSCEQNLNHDAMYWYRQDPGQGLRLIYYSQIVNDFQKGDIAEGYSVSREKKESFPLTVTSAQKNPTAFYLCASSIRRAAYEQYFGPGTRLTVT.

For the CDR3, the DNA is TGTGCCAGCACCCGTGGCGGGAGGGCCCCCGGGGAGCTGTTTTTT. It translates to CASTRGGRAPGELFF. The chain recombines TRBV6-5 with TRBJ2-2; 9 bases fit TRBD2. V dropped 7 bases and J dropped 6; count of bases not matched to a gene: 9. Germline values: CDR1 MNHEY, CDR2 SVGAGI. The CDR3 spans 15 residues.

CDR3 nucleotides: TGTGCCAGCAGTCCAATTGGGTTGGGGCTTAATCAGCCCCAGCATTTT. It yields the protein CASSPIGLGLNQPQHF. The V call is TRBV27, the J call TRBJ1-5; a weak D match, TRBD1 (5 bases). Trimming cost V 5 bases and J 4 bases, with 18 bases left between them. The CDR3 consists of 16 residues. Germline loops: CDR1 MNHEY, CDR2 SMNVEV (reference sequence).

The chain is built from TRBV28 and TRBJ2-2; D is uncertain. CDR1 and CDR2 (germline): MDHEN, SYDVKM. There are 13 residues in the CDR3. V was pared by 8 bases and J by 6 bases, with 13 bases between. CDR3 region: CASGYSFPGELFF. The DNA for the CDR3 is TGTGCCAGCGGTTACTCGTTCCCCGGGGAGCTGTTTTTT.